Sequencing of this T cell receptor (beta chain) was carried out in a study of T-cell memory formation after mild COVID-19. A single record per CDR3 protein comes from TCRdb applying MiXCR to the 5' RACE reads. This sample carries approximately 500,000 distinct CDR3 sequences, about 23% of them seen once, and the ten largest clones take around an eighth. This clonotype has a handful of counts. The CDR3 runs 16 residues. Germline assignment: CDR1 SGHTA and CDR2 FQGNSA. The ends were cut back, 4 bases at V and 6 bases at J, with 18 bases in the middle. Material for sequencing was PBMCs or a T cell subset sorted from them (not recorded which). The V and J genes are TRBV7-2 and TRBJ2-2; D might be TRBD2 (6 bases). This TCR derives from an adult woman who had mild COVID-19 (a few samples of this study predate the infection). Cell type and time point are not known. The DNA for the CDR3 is TGTGCCAGCAGCTGGGGGGTTGGCACCTCAGCCGGGGAGCTGTTTTTT. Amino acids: CASSWGVGTSAGELFF.